This TCR beta chain was captured by sequencing in a study of STAT5B mutations in CD4+ large granular lymphocyte leukemia. CD4+ T-LGLL patients came from Padova, Helsinki and Shinshu hematology units. Assay: immunoSEQ multiplex PCR; the TCRdb copy retains only in-frame clones and omits some. The table includes about 8,200 clones, roughly 90% detected once. Material for sequencing was PBMCs. This receptor was obtained from a woman between 65 and 79 years old with CD4+ T-cell large granular lymphocyte leukemia.

CDR3 sequence: CASSTRQGTNEKLFF. CDR3 coding DNA: TGTGCCAGTAGTACCAGACAGGGAACTAATGAAAAACTGTTTTTT. The V call is TRBV19, the J call TRBJ1-4, with 7 bases lining up with TRBD1. The CDR3 extends over 15 amino acids. Looked up from germline, CDR1 is LNHDA and CDR2 is SQIVND (reference sequence). V dropped 4 bases and J dropped 1; count of bases not matched to a gene: 3.